The source of this T cell receptor (beta chain) is a study of T cells in localized non-small cell lung cancer. Findings of the study overall: In adjacent lung, a median roughly 60 of the top 100 tumor clones were found.

Sequenced by immunoSEQ multiplex PCR; TCRdb stores in-frame clones only, minus some. The sample includes 6,200 or so clones, 87% seen only once; the top ten take roughly 17%. The length of the CDR3 is 16 residues. The J segment lost 3 bases and the V segment lost 6 bases, leaving 4 bases of the junction unmatched. CDR1 is LNHDA and CDR2 is SQIVND in the germline V gene (reference sequence). This clone was observed a single time. Its antigen is not identified. Sequencing was performed on peripheral blood, taken before any cancer treatment. The clonotype comes from a male donor older than 55 with stage I lung adenocarcinoma. V is TRBV19 and J is TRBJ2-2; 13 nucleotides line up with TRBD2. In DNA form, the CDR3 reads TGTGCCAGTAGCGGGACTAGCGGGACGTACACCGGGGAGCTGTTTTTT. Its protein is CASSGTSGTYTGELFF.